The present TCR beta chain was sequenced within a study of shared clonotypes between healthy human individuals (dated by TCRdb to about 2020). In the study overall: The cohort included three men and two women between 18 and 49 years of age. Different laboratories and diverse techniques were used to prepare libraries and sequence TCR repertoires, to increase sequencing depth and limit assay-specific biases. Per donor, leukapheresis produced somewhere between about 0.9 and 10 billion PBMCs. To estimate repertoire size and how much clonotype sharing occurs between individuals, the study deeply sequenced the blood TCR repertoires of five or six healthy adults. Per donor, three plates each were used for CD4 naive and CD4 memory, two for CD8 naive, and one for CD8 memory. Results and caveats for the whole study, not just this receptor: Based on pairwise subsampling, the degree of clonotype sharing among donors was expected to be affected by sequencing depth. Naive subsets generally had larger estimated clonotype richness than memory subsets. Clonotypes shared by all four sorted-subset donors showed higher generation probabilities than non-shared clonotypes. Only blood was sampled, and tissue TCR repertoires likely differ from those in blood. Across several donors, roughly 5.1% of naive CD4, around 3.3% of naive CD8, 2% to 2.5% of memory CD4, and roughly 0.41% of memory CD8 clonotypes were shared. Even with the large sequencing depth, rarefaction of the sorted-subset datasets indicated that sequencing was incomplete. Because the study included only a small number of donors, the genetic and exposure-history diversity represented was limited.

Remarks on this clone: Its antigen specificity is not known. No base-level quality is on record; no much larger clone is a single base apart.

The donors were healthy, HIV-negative adults who had no recently reported acute infections or vaccinations. Only Caucasian adults living in Nashville, Tennessee, USA were represented among the donors. CD4+ T cells were enriched through magnetic negative selection, after which naive cells were positively selected on CD45RA and the remaining negative fraction served as the memory subset. After blood collection by leukapheresis, PBMCs were isolated using Ficoll-Histopaque density gradient centrifugation and then cryopreserved in the vapor phase of liquid nitrogen. Analytical flow cytometry was used to check the purity and quantity of each magnetically sorted T cell population. Genomic DNA was isolated from every sorted fraction and measured by UV absorbance on a Nanodrop 2000c. Using the deep immunoSEQ assay, TCR CDR3 regions were amplified from genomic DNA by multiplex PCR. For each cell subset, the extracted genomic DNA was distributed evenly across all wells of several immunoSEQ 96-well plates, and each plate served as one replicate. For sorted subsets, 200 to 250 ng of genomic DNA, equivalent to tens of thousands of T cell genomes, went into each replicate PCR. The purified libraries were quantified using a Qubit 3.0 fluorometer, sized with a Bioanalyzer 2100, and then quantified again using the KAPA Library Quantification kit. Each immunoSEQ 96-well plate was sequenced on its own single-read 150-cycle Illumina NextSeq 550 flow cell. In the original analysis: The immunoSEQ output contained only junctional sequences without quality scores, so filtering could not match that applied to full-length reads. To assign V/J genes and CDR3, sequences were annotated using PyIR, a Python wrapper for IgBLAST v1.9, with IMGT germline references. Reads with weak V/J assignments (E-value above 1e-6), missing CDR3, stop codons, out-of-frame junctions, or ambiguous translated residues were removed. A V3J clonotype was defined by an identical inferred V gene, J gene, and CDR3 amino acid sequence. Percentage overlap between repertoires was calculated by dividing the number of shared unique clonotypes by the size of the smaller repertoire. Richness of each repertoire was evaluated using RTK rarefaction, the Chao1 estimator, and Recon v2.1 estimates of unobserved clonotypes. OLGA was used to compute generation probabilities for all TCRbeta clonotypes that the gDNA method yielded from a handful of donors. Entries here come from immuneACCESS through TCRdb and include only in-frame sequences with V and J called. Some clones fail to appear in such tables; in the studies checked, an unresolved V gene covers under half of the shortfall, and the cause of the remainder is unknown. The V and J calls and the clone size are those of that table, but D and trimming were determined from the DNA. This sample holds about 1 million clones; around 78% were observed only once. Of the sample, 0.4% to 0.55% is held by the ten largest clones.

Compared with germline, V lacks 1 base and J lacks 2 bases; bases without a gene match: 9. From the cysteine through the phenylalanine, the CDR3 covers 17 amino acids. CDR3 DNA is the only sequence kept; it has 51 bases, read in frame from the first base. CDR1 and CDR2, looked up from the germline V gene, are KGHSH and LQKENI. This clonotype originated in a man aged 18 to 35 in good health. Some clones in this sample may be carry-over from other donors' samples. The rearrangement joined TRBV18 to TRBJ2-7; 9 bases in between match TRBD1. Sequencing input: memory CD4+ T cells from PBMCs. What the cell subset or site label conveys for this sample: CD45RA-negative fraction. The CDR3 loop reads CASSPRRTGQGTYEQYF. The DNA is as follows: TGTGCCAGCTCACCACGGAGGACCGGACAGGGGACCTACGAGCAGTACTTC.